This paragraph reports one T cell receptor beta chain. The antigen this receptor binds is unknown. The input lacks base qualities; no much larger clone sits a single base away. The sample comes from a study of CD8+ T cells in alopecia areata listed by TCRdb under 2018. Regarding the complete study: Treated patients were enrolled in an open-label pilot trial of oral tofacitinib, 5 to 10 mg twice daily, for moderate-to-severe alopecia areata. RNA came from the PAXgene miRNA kit for fixed scalp, the miRNeasy kit for PBMCs, and the RNeasy kit for mouse skin. In treated patients, disease severity was measured using the SALT score, which gives the percentage of scalp surface area affected. Tofacitinib was given for 6 to 18 months, followed by 6 months of follow-up off drug to assess delayed response and recurrence. TCRbeta CDR3 regions were amplified by immunoSEQ multiplex PCR using 35 Vbeta forward and 13 Jbeta reverse primers. In humans, TCRbeta sequencing was performed on scalp tissue and on sorted CD4+ and CD8+ peripheral blood T cells from healthy controls and from patients with patchy or totalis/universalis alopecia areata. Scalp clonality was compared across normal scalp (n=4), patchy alopecia areata scalp (n=8), and alopecia totalis/universalis scalp (n=8). In both human patients and the C3H/HeJ mouse model, the study applied high-throughput TCRbeta sequencing to look at T cell clonal expansion in alopecia areata. Patients on tofacitinib were biopsied at baseline and after 4 and 24 weeks of treatment, and several of the patients also had a later scalp biopsy. The research as a whole found: Tofacitinib significantly lowered scalp clonality and the number of expanded CD8+ clones among the top 100 scalp clones. Unlike mouse skin, where gammadelta T cells dominate, normal human skin contains resident alphabeta T cells that get sequenced too, which complicates analysis of the scalp TCR repertoire. Because the treated cohort was small and had only one nonresponder, larger studies are needed to examine links between baseline CD8+ expansion and response. During tofacitinib treatment, many expanded lesional clones remained in scalp and blood, and this persistence may partly explain relapse after treatment is stopped. TCR sequences shared between patients were less clear than in mice, possibly partly because of HLA diversity in the patient population. Compared with normal scalp, lesional scalp had higher clonality and more expanded CD8+ clones, particularly in alopecia totalis/universalis, a pattern that suggests antigenic drive.

Sample treatment or condition, as interpreted from the label and publication: oral pan-JAK inhibitor, 5-10 mg twice daily. Lesional scalp punch biopsies and peripheral blood were collected from alopecia areata patients. After PBMCs were isolated by density centrifugation and stained for CD3, CD4 and CD8, a FACSAria was used to sort CD4+ and CD8+ T cells. Libraries were constructed by the immunoSEQ multiplex PCR assay. To provide template for TCR sequencing, every sample had RNA extracted and reverse transcribed into cDNA. SuperScript III was used for first-strand cDNA synthesis, primed with a 2:1 mix of oligo-dT and random hexamers. Amplification bias was assessed with a synthetic immune receptor repertoire, and residual bias was removed computationally. Processing in the source paper ran as follows. Raw reads were preprocessed to remove errors, and CDR3 was defined by IMGT conventions from the conserved cysteine to phenylalanine. Clonality was calculated as 1 minus Shannon entropy normalized by log2 of the number of productive unique TCRs. Scalp TCRbeta sequences were cross-referenced with sorted blood CD4 and CD8 repertoires so that the CD4 or CD8 identity of scalp clones could be inferred. TCRdb holds this immuneACCESS table with in-frame rearrangements only. Some clones are missing; in checked studies, unresolved V genes explain under half, and the rest has no known cause. V and J calls plus clone size are reproduced from that table; the DNA served to infer D and trimming. The sample yields about 190,000 clones; 50% to 70% were counted once. The top ten hold approximately 1.3% of the sample.

From cysteine to phenylalanine, the CDR3 is 12 amino acids long. CDR3 DNA only is kept here, 36 bases in frame from base 1. V lost 0 bases and J lost 5 bases; the stretch between them is 7 bases long. Per the germline V gene (reference sequence), GTSNPN is the CDR1 and SVGIG is the CDR2. The material sequenced was CD4+ T cells sorted from blood, taken at approximately week 50, from a patient treated with tofacitinib. The chain joins TRBV30 to TRBJ1-1; a confident D gene designation cannot be given. This receptor was obtained from a human donor with alopecia areata. CDR3 region: CAWSVGRTEAFF. In nucleotide form, the sequence is TGTGCCTGGAGTGTAGGGAGAACTGAAGCTTTCTTT.